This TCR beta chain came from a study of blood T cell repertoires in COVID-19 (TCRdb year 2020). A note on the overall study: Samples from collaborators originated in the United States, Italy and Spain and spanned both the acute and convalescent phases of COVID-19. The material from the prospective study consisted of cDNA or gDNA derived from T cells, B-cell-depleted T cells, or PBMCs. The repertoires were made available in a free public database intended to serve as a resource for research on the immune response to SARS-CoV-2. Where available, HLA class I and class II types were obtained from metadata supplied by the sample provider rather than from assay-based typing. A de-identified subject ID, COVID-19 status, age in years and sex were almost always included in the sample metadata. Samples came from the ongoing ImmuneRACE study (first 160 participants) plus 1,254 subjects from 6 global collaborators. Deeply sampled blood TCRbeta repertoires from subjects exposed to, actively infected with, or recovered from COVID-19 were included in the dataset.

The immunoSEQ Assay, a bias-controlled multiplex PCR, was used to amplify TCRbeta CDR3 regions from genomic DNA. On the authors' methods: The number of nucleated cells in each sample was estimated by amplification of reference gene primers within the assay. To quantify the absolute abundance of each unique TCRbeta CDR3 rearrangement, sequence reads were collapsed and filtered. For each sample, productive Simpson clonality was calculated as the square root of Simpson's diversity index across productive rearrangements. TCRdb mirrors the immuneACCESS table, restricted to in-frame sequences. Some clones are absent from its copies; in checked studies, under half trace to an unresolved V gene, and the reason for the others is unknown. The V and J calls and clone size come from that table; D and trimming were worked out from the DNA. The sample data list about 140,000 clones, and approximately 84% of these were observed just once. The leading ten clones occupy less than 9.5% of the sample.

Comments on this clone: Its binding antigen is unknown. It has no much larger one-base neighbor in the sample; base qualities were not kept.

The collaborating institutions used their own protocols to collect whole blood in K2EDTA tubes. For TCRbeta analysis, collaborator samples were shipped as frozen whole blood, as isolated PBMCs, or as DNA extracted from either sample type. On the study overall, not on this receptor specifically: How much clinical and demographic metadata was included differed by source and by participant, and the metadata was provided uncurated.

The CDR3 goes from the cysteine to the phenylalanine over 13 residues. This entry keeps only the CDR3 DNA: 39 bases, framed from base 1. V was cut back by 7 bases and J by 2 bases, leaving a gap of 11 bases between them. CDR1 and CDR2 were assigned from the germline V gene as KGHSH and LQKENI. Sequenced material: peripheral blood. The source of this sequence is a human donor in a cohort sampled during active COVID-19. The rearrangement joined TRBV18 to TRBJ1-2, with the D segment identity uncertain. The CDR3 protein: CASFREANYGYTF. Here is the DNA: TGTGCCAGCTTTCGGGAAGCGAACTATGGCTACACCTTC.